This is a list of T cell receptor beta chains from one sample in a study of TIL therapy for anti-PD-1-resistant metastatic lung cancer. Data came from immunoSEQ multiplex PCR; TCRdb stores just in-frame clones and leaves some out. The table lists around 55,000 clones, approximately 80% of them singletons. The source material was blood, sampled at baseline. Receptors originate from a person between 25 and 80 years old with non-small cell lung cancer. CDR3s include the opening cysteine and the closing phenylalanine or tryptophan. Each record gives: J gene, V gene, D gene, clone size, CDR3 DNA, CDR3 protein. A D gene is named only where the DNA matches it firmly. Clone size is given for some rows only: seen once, a few or many times, or a class if the clone is expanded.

TRBJ1-6	TRBV3-1/TRBV3-2	NA	NA	TGTGCCAGCAGCCAAGAAGAGAATTCACCCCTCCACTTT	CASSQEENSPLHF
TRBJ2-3	TRBV18	NA	NA	TGTGCCAGCTCACTTGGGGGCACAGATACGCAGTATTTT	CASSLGGTDTQYF
TRBJ2-1	TRBV3-1/TRBV3-2	TRBD2	NA	TGTGCCAGCAGCCAAGATCGGGAGGGCGGATACAATGAGCAGTTCTTC	CASSQDREGGYNEQFF
TRBJ2-1	TRBV28	NA	few	TGTGCCAGCCTTGACCCTAGCACGAGCTCCTACAATGAGCAGTTCTTC	CASLDPSTSSYNEQFF
TRBJ1-2	TRBV18	TRBD1	few	TGTGCCAGCTCACCACCTACTACAGGGGGGAACTATGGCTACACCTTC	CASSPPTTGGNYGYTF
TRBJ2-3	TRBV7-9	NA	NA	TGTGCCAGCAGCTTAGGGGGGCATATGACAGATACGCAGTATTTT	CASSLGGHMTDTQYF
TRBJ2-7	TRBV10-3	NA	NA	TGTGCCATCAGTGTACAGAGCTACGAGCAGTACTTC	CAISVQSYEQYF
TRBJ1-1	TRBV28	NA	NA	TGTGCCAGCAACAGGGCTTCGTACCCCGAAGCTTTCTTT	CASNRASYPEAFF
TRBJ1-1	TRBV7-2	NA	NA	TGTGCCAGCAGCTCCCTCTTCCCGCCTGAAGCTTTCTTT	CASSSLFPPEAFF
TRBJ1-2	TRBV6-5	NA	NA	TGTGCCAGCCTTAATATACAGGGCGAAGGCTACACCTTC	CASLNIQGEGYTF
TRBJ2-2	TRBV6-5	TRBD1	NA	TGTGCCATCCAGGGGGCGCGCACCGGGGAGCTGTTTTTT	CAIQGARTGELFF
TRBJ2-7	TRBV2	TRBD1	NA	TGTGCCAGCAGTCAACGGGACAGCTCCTACGAGCAGTACTTC	CASSQRDSSYEQYF
TRBJ1-5	TRBV24-1	TRBD1	NA	TGTGCCACCAGTGATTCAGGGACAGGGGGCAATCAGCCCCAGCATTTT	CATSDSGTGGNQPQHF
TRBJ2-3	TRBV5-6	NA	NA	TGTGCCAGCAGCTTGCGAAGGAGGGATACGCAGTATTTT	CASSLRRRDTQYF
TRBJ2-1	TRBV7-2	NA	NA	TGTGCCAGCAGCTTAGCGGGGGGCAATGAGCAGTTCTTC	CASSLAGGNEQFF
TRBJ1-4	TRBV9	NA	NA	TGTGCCAGCAGCGCATGGGACGGTAATGAAAAACTGTTTTTT	CASSAWDGNEKLFF
TRBJ1-1	TRBV5-1	NA	once	TGCGCCAGCAGCTCCAACAGGGTGGGGTACACTGAAGCTTTCTTT	CASSSNRVGYTEAFF
TRBJ2-1	TRBV7-2	TRBD2	NA	TGTGCCAGCAGCCCCCTGGGGGCTAGCGGGAGGGAGCAGTTCTTC	CASSPLGASGREQFF
TRBJ2-1	TRBV7-8	NA	NA	TGTGCCAGCAGCTTAGGTCTGGGCTGGACCAATGAGCAGTTCTTC	CASSLGLGWTNEQFF
TRBJ2-1	TRBV7-2	TRBD1	once	TGTGCCAGCAGCTTCACAGGGGACCATGAGCAGTTCTTC	CASSFTGDHEQFF
TRBJ2-7	TRBV4-3	NA	NA	TGCGCCAGCAGCCAAGCTAGCGCCGACTACGAGCAGTACTTC	CASSQASADYEQYF
TRBJ1-1	TRBV7-2	NA	few	TGTGCCAGCAGCCCTCAGGGTCCCACTGAAGCTTTCTTT	CASSPQGPTEAFF
TRBJ2-7	TRBV2	TRBD1	NA	TGTGCCAGCAGAGGACAGGGACTGGGGGAGCAGTACTTC	CASRGQGLGEQYF
TRBJ1-5	TRBV10-3	TRBD1	NA	TGTGCCACCTGGACAGGCCTCCGCAATCAGCCCCAGCATTTT	CATWTGLRNQPQHF
TRBJ1-2	TRBV4-1	NA	NA	TGCGCCAGCAGCCAAGATTTTTTCCCGGGGGCTTATGGCTACACCTTC	CASSQDFFPGAYGYTF